Below, 14 T cell receptor beta chains from the same sample are listed, as sequenced in a study of blood T cell repertoires in COVID-19. Libraries were prepared by immunoSEQ multiplex PCR; TCRdb keeps only in-frame clonotypes and omits some of them. The repertoire includes hundreds of thousands of clones, approximately 85% of them detected once, and roughly 5% sits in the top ten. The sequenced material came from peripheral blood. The receptor source for this set is a man aged 50 or older with COVID-19, enrolled during active disease.

J is TRBJ2-1 and V is TRBV30; D is undetermined. With 1 base removed from V and 3 bases from J, the gap between germline ends came to 7 bases. In germline, CDR1 is GTSNPN, CDR2 SVGIG (reference sequence). This CDR3 comprises 13 residues. Written as DNA, the CDR3 is TGTGCCTGGAGTGCCACTTTCTACAATGAGCAGTTCTTC. This sequence encodes CAWSATFYNEQFF.

This chain uses TRBV11-3 with TRBJ2-1, with 7 positions matching TRBD1. The CDR3 consists of 14 residues. The V segment lost 0 bases and the J segment 5 bases; nucleotides outside the gene matches: 1. CDR1 SGHNT and CDR2 YENEEA come from the germline V gene. CDR3 in amino acids: CASSLDTGDNEQFF. As DNA, the CDR3 is TGTGCCAGCAGCTTAGATACAGGGGACAATGAGCAGTTCTTC. The variable domain in full, completed from reference TRBV11-3 and TRBJ2-1, reads EAGVVQSPRYKIIEKKQPVAFWCNPISGHNTLYWYLQNLGQGPELLIRYENEEAVDDSQLPKDRFSAERLKGVDSTLKIQPAELGDSAVYLCASSLDTGDNEQFFGPGTRLTVL.

The chain has TRBV6-5 and TRBJ2-4; tentative D call: TRBD1 (5 bases). The germline V and J ends were trimmed by 5 bases and 3 bases, with 11 bases remaining between them. Germline lookup yields CDR1 MNHEY and CDR2 SVGAGI. This CDR3 has 14 residues. The CDR3 DNA sequence: TGTGCCAGCAGTCAGGGTGGTGTCAAAAACATTCAGTACTTC. Protein product: CASSQGGVKNIQYF.

V is TRBV19 and J is TRBJ2-1, with 10 bases that match TRBD2. The CDR3 is 16 amino acids. V gave up 4 bases and J gave up 6 bases; unmatched junction bases: 9. CDR1 is LNHDA, CDR2 SQIVND, per germline (reference sequence). The CDR3 sequence: CASSNPGSGGSNEQFF. CDR3 bases: TGTGCCAGTAGTAACCCGGGTAGCGGGGGGAGCAATGAGCAGTTCTTC.

The sample holds one count of this clone. This rearrangement joins TRBV5-1 to TRBJ1-4; D may be TRBD1 (5 bases). V lost 4 bases and J 4 bases, leaving 11 bases between the germline ends. There are 14 residues in the CDR3. Germline V gene sequence: CDR1 SGHRS, CDR2 YFSETQ. The CDR3 region has the DNA TGCGCCAGCAGCATGACAGCGAGTAATGAAAAACTGTTTTTT. It yields the protein CASSMTASNEKLFF.

This clone was picked up one time. The chain carries TRBV24-1 and TRBJ2-2; TRBD1 agrees at 10 bases. The J segment lost 4 bases and the V segment lost 9 bases, leaving 4 bases of the junction unmatched. CDR3 size: 14 residues. Looked up from germline, CDR1 is KGHDR and CDR2 is SFDVKD. The CDR3: CATLGQGTTGELFF. As DNA, the CDR3 is TGTGCCACCCTGGGACAGGGGACCACCGGGGAGCTGTTTTTT.

This chain joins TRBV6-5 and TRBJ1-3; TRBD1 might be the D (5 bases). CDR3 length: 13 residues. Germline CDR1 and CDR2: MNHEY and SVGAGI. The V gene lost 2 bases and the J gene lost 4 bases, with 6 bases spanning the gap. CDR3 bases: TGTGCCAGCAGTTACCGACAGGGAAACACCATATATTTT. It is translated as CASSYRQGNTIYF.

The chain carries TRBV10-2 and TRBJ1-5; the D gene is possibly TRBD1 (6 bases). From germline, CDR1 is WSHSY and CDR2 SAAADI. The ends were cut back, 4 bases at V and 5 bases at J, with 21 bases in the middle. The CDR3 extends over 17 amino acids. Written as DNA, the CDR3 is TGCGCCAGCAGTGGTATCGTCCGAGGGACACGAGATCAGCCCCAGCATTTT. Protein product: CASSGIVRGTRDQPQHF.

The chain joins TRBV25-1 to TRBJ1-4; TRBD1 might be the D (5 bases). V was shortened by 1 base and J by 7 bases, with 16 bases between the two germline ends. CDR1 and CDR2 (germline): MGHDK, SYGVNS. The CDR3 extends over 16 amino acids. As DNA, the CDR3 is TGTGCCAGCAGTGAATGGTACTCGGGGGGAAGTGAAAAACTGTTTTTT. It encodes CASSEWYSGGSEKLFF.

The chain employs TRBV20-1 and TRBJ2-3; no firm D call. Germline assignment: CDR1 DFQATT and CDR2 SNEGSKA (reference sequence). Between the trimmed V and J ends, which lost 3 bases and 1 base, there was a span of 11 bases. The CDR3 covers 14 residues. The CDR3 DNA sequence: TGCAGTGCTAGTTTAGCAGACCGCACAGATACGCAGTATTTT. It is translated as CSASLADRTDTQYF.

This clone was detected only once. The rearrangement links TRBV3-1 (or the pseudogene TRBV3-2) to TRBJ1-2, with 7 nucleotides matching TRBD1. The germline V gene has CDR1 LGHDT and CDR2 YNNKEL (reference sequence). The V segment lost 4 bases and the J segment 2 bases; nucleotides outside the gene matches: 4. The CDR3 covers 14 residues. The CDR3 is CASSPWTGNYGYTF. The CDR3 region has the DNA TGTGCCAGCAGCCCATGGACAGGCAACTATGGCTACACCTTC.

V gene TRBV9 combines with J gene TRBJ2-5; TRBD2 agrees at 7 bases. This CDR3 has 14 amino acids. The ends lost 3 bases at V and 5 bases at J; junction bases unmatched: 7. Germline V gene lookup returns CDR1 SGDLS and CDR2 YYNGEE. CDR3 in amino acids: CASSAKAGGETQYF. The CDR3 nucleotides are TGTGCCAGCAGCGCTAAGGCCGGGGGGGAGACCCAGTACTTC.

The chain has TRBV4-3 and TRBJ1-4; no reliable D call. Trimming removed 1 base from V and 0 bases from J, with 12 bases in between. From germline, CDR1 is LGHNA and CDR2 YSLEER. CDR3 length: 17 amino acids. In nucleotides, the CDR3 is TGCGCCAGCAGCCAAGGCCATATGGGAGCAACTAATGAAAAACTGTTTTTT. Translating gives CASSQGHMGATNEKLFF.

This chain uses TRBV7-3 with TRBJ2-2, with TRBD2 as a possible D gene (6 bases). Per germline, CDR1 SGHTA and CDR2 FQGTGA. This CDR3 comprises 16 residues. The V end lost 1 base, the J end lost 6 bases, and 15 bases lay between the germline ends. This CDR3 is CASSLNGLASAGELFF. CDR3 in DNA: TGTGCCAGCAGCTTAAATGGGCTAGCGAGCGCCGGGGAGCTGTTTTTT.